This T cell receptor (beta chain) was captured by sequencing in a study of blood T cell repertoires in COVID-19. Study in general: COVID-19 samples from acute and convalescent phases originated in the United States, Italy and Spain. PBMCs, B-cell-depleted T cells, or T cells were the source of the cDNA or gDNA that made up the material.

The Seattle patients joined while their infection was active and were tracked longitudinally afterward. The method was immunoSEQ multiplex PCR; TCRdb's version includes in-frame clones alone and lacks a portion of them. The sample contains some 110,000 clones, roughly four fifths of which appear only once. Germline V CDR1 and CDR2: MDHEN, SYDVKM. The germline V and J ends were trimmed by 3 bases and 3 bases, with 8 bases remaining between them. CDR3 length: 13 residues. V gene TRBV28 combines with J gene TRBJ1-2, with D possibly being TRBD1 (6 bases). The TCR comes from a man aged 80 or over with COVID-19, enrolled during active disease. The sequencing sample was made of peripheral blood. CDR3 protein: CASSFHRDYGYTF. The CDR3 bases are TGTGCCAGCAGTTTTCACAGGGACTATGGCTACACCTTC.